This entry lists 15 T cell receptor beta chains sequenced from one sample in a study of regulatory T cells in long-lasting Graves disease (dated by TCRdb to about 2021). The sample's time point label, decoded: persistent/refractory GD, antithyroid drugs over 5 years with positive TRAb. RNA was extracted from PBMCs in TRIzol for both TCR sequencing and RNA sequencing. Libraries were made using multiplex PCR. Sequenced on an Illumina HiSeq 4000. TCR beta libraries were built with iRepertoire HTBI primers and Arm-PCR amplification of CDR3 regions. TCRdb reprocessing: public reads trimmed at Q25 with fastp, clones called with MiXCR, in-frame beta chains kept. Rows merge per CDR3 protein into single entries with the most common DNA and genes. This sample holds under 350,000 distinct CDR3 sequences; roughly 21% were observed only once. The top ten clones comprise 45% to 70% of the sample. The sequenced sample was peripheral blood mononuclear cells (PBMCs), obtained when the disease was refractory, from a patient treated with antithyroid drugs. The source is a female donor with Graves disease.

The rearrangement joins TRBV7-9 to TRBJ2-6; unclear D gene. V was shortened by 5 bases and J by 3 bases, with 8 bases between the two germline ends. Germline V gives CDR1 SEHNR, CDR2 FQNEAQ (reference sequence). The CDR3 covers 14 residues. CDR3 coding DNA: TGTGCCAGCAGCCCGCTAGGTGGGGCCAACGTCCTGACTTTC. Residues: CASSPLGGANVLTF.

J is TRBJ2-3 and V is TRBV30; the match to TRBD2 covers 8 bases. The J segment lost 10 bases and the V segment lost 2 bases, leaving 8 bases of the junction unmatched. Per the germline V gene, CDR1 is GTSNPN and CDR2 is SVGIG (reference sequence). The CDR3 is 13 residues long. The CDR3 here is CAWSPDGRDAQYF. DNA for the CDR3: TGTGCCTGGAGTCCCGACGGGAGGGATGCGCAGTATTTT.

For this clonotype: Since a much larger clone is just one base distant, this may be a read error. The chain combines TRBV15 with TRBJ2-7; maybe TRBD2 (5 bases). This CDR3 has 12 amino acids. Trimming left V 7 bases short and J 6 bases short, with 13 bases between. Germline assignment: CDR1 LNHNV and CDR2 YYDKDF (reference sequence). The CDR3 protein is CATNSDSVEQYF. The CDR3 DNA follows: TGTGCCACCAACAGTGATAGCGTCGAGCAGTACTTC.

The chain combines TRBV9 with TRBJ1-2; D gene unclear. Trimming shortened V by 0 bases and J by 2 bases, and 8 bases separated the two germline ends. This CDR3 spans 14 amino acids. CDR1 is SGDLS and CDR2 is YYNGEE in the germline V gene. The CDR3 DNA is TGTGCCAGCAGCGTAGAGGCAGAGAACTATGGCTACACCTTC. Its protein is CASSVEAENYGYTF.

The chain has TRBV20-1 and TRBJ2-7, with 7 positions matching TRBD1. Per germline, CDR1 DFQATT and CDR2 SNEGSKA (reference sequence). Unmatched junction bases numbered 7, after V lost 2 bases and J lost 0 bases. This CDR3 comprises 15 residues. The CDR3 sequence: CSARPGQASSYEQYF. The DNA of the CDR3 is TGCAGTGCTAGACCCGGACAGGCGAGCTCCTACGAGCAGTACTTC.

This clonotype was counted many times. The CDR3 here is CSASSAGVTGELFF. In DNA, the CDR3 is TGCAGTGCTAGCTCTGCGGGAGTTACCGGGGAGCTGTTTTTT. The chain couples TRBV20-1 to TRBJ2-2, with 7 nucleotides matching TRBD2. CDR3 length equals 14 residues. J was trimmed by 5 bases and V by 3 bases; bases with no gene match: 6. The V gene's germline CDR1 is DFQATT and CDR2 SNEGSKA (reference sequence).

Points on this clonotype: The junction departs from germline at one end; a sequencing error may be responsible. This chain links TRBV27 with TRBJ2-1, with 8 positions matching TRBD1. The CDR3 has 16 amino acids. Germline CDR1 MNHEY, CDR2 SMNVEV (reference sequence). The CDR3 coding sequence is TGTGCCTGCAGTTTACTCGGACAGGGCCACTACAATGAGCAGTTCTTC. Residues: CACSLLGQGHYNEQFF.

This clonotype was observed a handful of times. The chain recombines TRBV14 with TRBJ2-7, with D possibly TRBD2 on 5 matching bases. The length of the CDR3 is 13 residues. The germline CDR1 and CDR2 sequences are SGHDN and FVKESK. Trimming left V 0 bases short and J 3 bases short, with 6 bases between. CDR3 DNA: TGTGCCAGCAGCCAAGATCGGGACTACGAGCAGTACTTC. Translated, it gives CASSQDRDYEQYF.

The chain carries TRBV27 and TRBJ1-1; D is undetermined. V was shortened by 3 bases and J by 3 bases, with 8 bases between the two germline ends. Germline loops: CDR1 MNHEY, CDR2 SMNVEV (reference sequence). This CDR3 spans 13 amino acids. The DNA of the CDR3 is TGTGCCAGCAGTTTGGTCAGTTACACTGAAGCTTTCTTT. Translation: CASSLVSYTEAFF.

This clonotype was picked up many times. The junction does not match germline at one end; this may be a read error. V and J are TRBV7-2 and TRBJ2-5, with D perhaps given as TRBD1 or TRBD2 (5 bases each). The CDR3 is 14 amino acids. From germline, CDR1 is SGHTA and CDR2 FQGNSA. In nucleotides, the CDR3 is TGTGCCAGCAGCTTAGCCGGGACCGAAGAGGCCCAGTACTTC. This translates into CASSLAGTEEAQYF.

At least ten counts were recorded for this clonotype. CDR3 protein: CASSESRDRNQPQHF. The CDR3 DNA follows: TGTGCCAGCAGTGAAAGCAGGGACAGAAATCAGCCCCAGCATTTT. The J gene is TRBJ1-5, the V gene TRBV6-1; 7 nucleotides align to TRBD1. J was trimmed by 4 bases and V by 2 bases; bases with no gene match: 5. This CDR3 region has 15 residues. CDR1 is MNHNS and CDR2 is SASEGT in the germline V gene.

The sample holds many counts of this clonotype. J is TRBJ2-5 and V is TRBV7-2; TRBD1 or TRBD2 may be the D gene (5 bases each). The CDR3 runs 15 residues. CDR1 and CDR2 (germline): SGHTA, FQGNSA. Trimming cost V 1 base and J 1 base, with 10 bases left between them. The CDR3 sequence is CASSLGSGTQETQYF. The CDR3 nucleotides are TGTGCCAGCAGCTTAGGGTCCGGGACCCAAGAGACCCAGTACTTC. Filled out from reference TRBV7-2 and TRBJ2-5, the complete variable domain reads GAGVSQSPSNKVTEKGKDVELRCDPISGHTALYWYRQSLGQGLEFLIYFQGNSAPDKSGLPSDRFSAERTGGSVSTLTIQRTQQEDSAVYLCASSLGSGTQETQYFGPGTRLLVL.

The sample holds a few counts of this clonotype. This chain uses TRBV3-1 with TRBJ1-3; D not certain. CDR3 length: 17 amino acids. Deletions cut 3 bases from V and 0 bases from J, with 15 bases between. Germline CDR1 LGHDT, CDR2 YNNKEL (reference sequence). CDR3 DNA sequence: TGTGCCAGCAGCCAGTCCCCCGGACCGATCTCTGGAAACACCATATATTTT. This translates into CASSQSPGPISGNTIYF.

Ten or more counts support this clonotype. The chain combines TRBV2 with TRBJ2-7; 8 bases are a match to TRBD2. The CDR3 is 15 amino acids. V lost 6 bases to trimming and J lost 3 bases; unmatched junction nucleotides: 10. Germline assignment: CDR1 SNHLY and CDR2 FYNNEI. CDR3 loop: CASRPGLASNYEQYF. CDR3 sequence (DNA): TGTGCCAGCAGACCCGGACTAGCTAGCAACTACGAGCAGTACTTC.

Many counts were recorded for this clonotype. The gene calls are TRBV28 and TRBJ1-2; D possibly corresponds to TRBD1 (5 bases). Trimming stripped 6 bases from V and 3 bases from J, with 20 bases between. Germline CDR1 and CDR2: MDHEN and SYDVKM. This CDR3 has 16 residues. CDR3 loop: CASSPPLGAVDYGYTF. Written as DNA, the CDR3 is TGTGCCAGCAGCCCTCCCCTTGGGGCTGTGGACTATGGCTACACCTTC.